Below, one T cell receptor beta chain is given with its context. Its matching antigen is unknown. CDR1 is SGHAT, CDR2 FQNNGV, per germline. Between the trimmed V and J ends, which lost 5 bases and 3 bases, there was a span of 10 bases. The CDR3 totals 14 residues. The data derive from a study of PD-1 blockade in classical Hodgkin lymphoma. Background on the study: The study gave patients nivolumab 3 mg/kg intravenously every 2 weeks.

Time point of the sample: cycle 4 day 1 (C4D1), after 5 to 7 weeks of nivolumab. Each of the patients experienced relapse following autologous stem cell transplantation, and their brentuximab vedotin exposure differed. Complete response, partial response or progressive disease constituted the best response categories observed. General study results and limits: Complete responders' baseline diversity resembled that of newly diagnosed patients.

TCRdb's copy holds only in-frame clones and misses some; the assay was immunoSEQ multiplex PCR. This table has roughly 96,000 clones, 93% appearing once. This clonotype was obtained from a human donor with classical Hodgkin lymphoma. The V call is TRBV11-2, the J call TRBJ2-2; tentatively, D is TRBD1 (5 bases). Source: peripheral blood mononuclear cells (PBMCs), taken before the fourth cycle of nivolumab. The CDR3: CASSPGSYTGELFF. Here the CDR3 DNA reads TGTGCCAGCAGCCCAGGGTCATACACCGGGGAGCTGTTTTTT.